Below, 32 T cell receptor beta chains from the same sample are listed, as sequenced in a study of blood T cell repertoires in COVID-19. Some clones are missing from TCRdb's copy, which holds only in-frame ones; the method was immunoSEQ multiplex PCR. The table shows 320,000 or so clones, with roughly 87% occurring only once. Specimen: PBMCs or T cells enriched from blood (not recorded which). The receptor source for this set is a woman aged 30 to 39 who had recovered from COVID-19.

The rearrangement joins TRBV13 to TRBJ1-6; no definite D call. Germline CDR1 is PRHDT and CDR2 is FYEKMQ (reference sequence). This CDR3 region has 15 residues. The germline V and J ends were trimmed by 2 bases and 4 bases, with 9 bases remaining between them. This CDR3 reads CASSLSAVYNSPLHF. CDR3 in DNA: TGTGCCAGCAGCTTAAGTGCGGTTTATAATTCACCCCTCCACTTT.

The V gene is TRBV6-2 or TRBV6-3, the J gene TRBJ2-2, with D perhaps TRBD1 (6 bases). Germline values: CDR1 MNHEY, CDR2 SVGEGT. This CDR3 has 14 residues. The germline V and J ends were trimmed by 6 bases and 2 bases, with 10 bases remaining between them. This CDR3 is CASSPGQNTGELFF. CDR3 nucleotides: TGTGCCAGCAGCCCGGGACAAAACACCGGGGAGCTGTTTTTT.

The V call is TRBV28, the J call TRBJ1-5, with TRBD1 as a possible D gene (5 bases). Trimming removed 3 bases at V and 6 bases at J, with 12 bases between. This CDR3 has 14 residues. Germline V gene lookup returns CDR1 MDHEN and CDR2 SYDVKM. The CDR3 DNA reads TGTGCCAGCAGTTTCGGGGGGTTAGGTCAGCCCCAGCATTTT. Protein product: CASSFGGLGQPQHF.

This chain links TRBV6-5 with TRBJ2-7, with 8 bases matching TRBD1. CDR1 and CDR2 from the germline V gene are MNHEY and SVGAGI. CDR3 length: 14 residues. V shed 2 bases and J 2 bases; nucleotides not matched to a gene: 2. In nucleotides, the CDR3 is TGTGCCAGCAGTTACGAGGACAGGGCCTACGAGCAGTACTTC. This codes for CASSYEDRAYEQYF.

The chain uses TRBV5-6 and TRBJ1-2; D is ambiguous. Looked up from germline, CDR1 is SGHDT and CDR2 is YYEEEE. The CDR3 is 15 amino acids. The ends were cut back, 0 bases at V and 2 bases at J, with 11 bases in the middle. The CDR3 spells CASSLAYEGNYGYTF. The CDR3, as DNA: TGTGCCAGCAGCTTGGCCTACGAGGGAAACTATGGCTACACCTTC.

CDR3 amino acids: CAINERGMNTEAFF. The CDR3 DNA reads TGTGCCATCAACGAGCGGGGGATGAACACTGAAGCTTTCTTT. The chain uses TRBV10-3 and TRBJ1-1, with D maybe TRBD1 (5 bases). Germline V gene data show CDR1 as ENHRY and CDR2 as SYGVKD. This CDR3 comprises 14 residues. V shed 7 bases and J shed 0 bases, with 12 bases lying between them.

V is TRBV4-1 and J is TRBJ2-3; the D gene is possibly TRBD1 (5 bases). Looked up from germline, CDR1 is MGHRA and CDR2 is YSYEKL. The CDR3 has 13 residues. The V end was cut by 4 bases, the J end by 5 bases, with 10 bases between. DNA of the CDR3: TGCGCCAGCAGCCTCAGGGCCGAAGATACGCAGTATTTT. Translating it yields CASSLRAEDTQYF.

The chain has TRBV6-1 and TRBJ1-2; D call uncertain. Germline V gives CDR1 MNHNS, CDR2 SASEGT. CDR3 length equals 15 residues. The ends were cut back, 2 bases at V and 8 bases at J, with 18 bases in the middle. This CDR3 reads CASSEIGRPPEGYTF. CDR3 nucleotides: TGTGCCAGCAGTGAAATAGGCAGGCCCCCGGAAGGCTACACCTTC.

The chain couples TRBV18 to TRBJ2-1, with TRBD2 as a possible D gene (7 bases). Looked up from germline, CDR1 is KGHSH and CDR2 is LQKENI. The V end lost 3 bases, the J end lost 10 bases, and 22 bases lay between the germline ends. The CDR3 consists of 16 residues. In nucleotides, the CDR3 is TGTGCCAGCTCACCGGCGGGGGCAATTGCTGCTAACGAGCAGTTCTTC. Translation: CASSPAGAIAANEQFF. The full variable domain, in which reference TRBV18 and TRBJ2-1 provide the parts outside the CDR3, is NAGVMQNPRHLVRRRGQEARLRCSPMKGHSHVYWYRQLPEEGLKFMVYLQKENIIDESGMPKERFSAEFPKEGPSILRIQQVVRGDSAAYFCASSPAGAIAANEQFFGPGTRLTVL.

The V gene is TRBV19, the J gene TRBJ1-1; D not certain. Trimming shortened V by 7 bases and J by 4 bases, and 13 bases separated the two germline ends. The germline gives CDR1 LNHDA, CDR2 SQIVND (reference sequence). The length of the CDR3 is 13 residues. This CDR3 is CASTEGAITEAFF. As DNA, the CDR3 is TGTGCCAGTACCGAGGGAGCTATCACTGAAGCTTTCTTT. Full variable domain (missing parts from reference TRBV19 and TRBJ1-1): DGGITQSPKYLFRKEGQNVTLSCEQNLNHDAMYWYRQDPGQGLRLIYYSQIVNDFQKGDIAEGYSVSREKKESFPLTVTSAQKNPTAFYLCASTEGAITEAFFGQGTRLTVV.

The chain joins TRBV11-2 to TRBJ1-2; the match to TRBD1 covers 7 bases. The junction had 12 bases not matched to a gene; V was cut back by 4 bases and J by 4 bases. This CDR3 is 16 amino acids long. Germline-derived CDR1 and CDR2 are SGHAT and FQNNGV. The CDR3 here is CASSSIGGNRGYGYTF. CDR3 bases: TGTGCCAGCAGCTCCATAGGGGGCAATCGGGGCTATGGCTACACCTTC.

This sequence joins TRBV16 and TRBJ1-5, with D hard to call. The V gene's germline CDR1 is KGHSY and CDR2 FQNENV. Trimming stripped 2 bases from V and 11 bases from J, with 13 bases between. This CDR3 comprises 13 residues. CDR3 DNA: TGTGCCAGCAGCCAACGGGGTTTGGGGTCCCAGCATTTT. It codes for CASSQRGLGSQHF.

The V gene is TRBV3-1 (or the pseudogene TRBV3-2), the J gene TRBJ2-3, with 11 bases lining up with TRBD2. This CDR3 has 16 amino acids. The germline V gene has CDR1 LGHDT and CDR2 YNNKEL (reference sequence). V lost 2 bases and J lost 1; bases outside the gene matches: 2. CDR3 bases: TGTGCCAGCAGCCAATTAGCGGGGGGGGGCACAGATACGCAGTATTTT. It yields the protein CASSQLAGGGTDTQYF.

The V call is TRBV21-1, the J call TRBJ2-7; the table's D call, TRBD1, has no DNA check behind it. TRBV21-1 counts as a pseudogene. The CDR3 contains 15 residues. The CDR3 reads CASSKASRWCYEQYF. As DNA, the CDR3 is TGTGCCAGCAGCAAAGCTTCCAGATGGTGCTACGAGCAGTACTTC.

The chain joins TRBV5-1 to TRBJ2-3; D is possibly TRBD2 (6 bases). The ends were cut back, 0 bases at V and 3 bases at J, with 20 bases in the middle. There are 18 residues in the CDR3. The germline V gene has CDR1 SGHRS and CDR2 YFSETQ. The CDR3: CASSLGRRGPGRTDTQYF. CDR3 nucleotide sequence: TGCGCCAGCAGCTTGGGGCGGAGGGGACCTGGGAGAACAGATACGCAGTATTTT.

The V gene is TRBV12-5, the J gene TRBJ2-7; D call uncertain. Germline V gene lookup returns CDR1 LGHNT and CDR2 FRNRAP. This CDR3 has 16 amino acids. Trimming left V 4 bases short and J 0 bases short, with 16 bases between. CDR3: CASGSLPGFYSYEQYF. The CDR3 coding sequence is TGTGCTAGTGGTTCTTTGCCCGGGTTCTACTCCTACGAGCAGTACTTC.

The chain links TRBV24-1 to TRBJ2-6; D is ambiguous. The CDR3 consists of 12 residues. Germline V lookup: CDR1 KGHDR, CDR2 SFDVKD. V gave up 6 bases and J gave up 5 bases, with 4 bases separating them. The CDR3 DNA reads as TGTGCCACCAGTTCCTGGGCCAACGTCCTGACTTTC. It codes for CATSSWANVLTF.

The chain uses TRBV27 and TRBJ1-6; 7 bases map to TRBD1. Germline lookup yields CDR1 MNHEY and CDR2 SMNVEV (reference sequence). V was pared by 5 bases and J by 7 bases, with 5 bases of the junction left unmatched. The CDR3 runs 14 residues. The CDR3 sequence is CASSPGTANSPLHF. CDR3 nucleotide sequence: TGTGCCAGCAGTCCAGGGACAGCGAATTCACCCCTCCACTTT.

The table lists this clone with a few counts. V gene TRBV7-2 combines with J gene TRBJ2-3, with D possibly matching TRBD2 (5 bases). CDR1 SGHTA and CDR2 FQGNSA come from the germline V gene. This CDR3 has 14 amino acids. The V gene lost 1 base and the J gene lost 6 bases, with 11 bases spanning the gap. The CDR3 region is CASSLERRGDTQYF. For the CDR3, the DNA is TGTGCCAGCAGCTTAGAACGGCGCGGGGATACGCAGTATTTT.

The chain carries TRBV4-1 and TRBJ2-4; D not certain. Trimming took 0 bases from V and 1 from J, leaving 10 bases between them. CDR1 is MGHRA, CDR2 YSYEKL, per germline. The CDR3 is 16 residues long. The CDR3: CASSQEGVMAKNIQYF. As DNA, the CDR3 is TGCGCCAGCAGCCAAGAGGGCGTAATGGCCAAAAACATTCAGTACTTC.

The CDR3 nucleotides are TGTGCCAGCAGCTTAGATCCTGGTGGGGGGGCCCGGGGTGAGCAGTTCTTC. The encoded protein is CASSLDPGGGARGEQFF. The chain joins TRBV11-2 to TRBJ2-1, with D possibly TRBD2 on 7 matching bases. Trimming shortened V by 0 bases and J by 9 bases, and 21 bases separated the two germline ends. The CDR3 runs 17 residues. The germline gives CDR1 SGHAT, CDR2 FQNNGV.

The chain employs TRBV7-9 and TRBJ1-2; 9 bases are a match to TRBD1. This CDR3 spans 14 amino acids. Unmatched junction bases numbered 9, after V lost 5 bases and J lost 8 bases. CDR1 is SEHNR and CDR2 is FQNEAQ in the germline V gene (reference sequence). DNA of the CDR3: TGTGCCAGCAGCCCCCTACAGGGGGCGTCGGGCTACACCTTC. This translates into CASSPLQGASGYTF.

Concerning this clone: This sample includes further DNA sequences coding for the same CDR3. The V and J genes are TRBV5-1 and TRBJ2-5, with 9 positions matching TRBD1. Looked up from germline, CDR1 is SGHRS and CDR2 is YFSETQ. J was trimmed by 5 bases and V by 4 bases; bases with no gene match: 6. The CDR3 sequence is 14 residues long. The CDR3 is CASSKGTGRETQYF. CDR3 bases: TGCGCCAGCAGCAAAGGGACAGGGCGGGAGACCCAGTACTTC.

The CDR3 here is CASTWDGGAAQYF. The CDR3 region has the DNA TGTGCCAGCACTTGGGACGGCGGGGCGGCCCAGTACTTC. The chain recombines TRBV2 with TRBJ2-5; possibly TRBD2 for D (6 bases). The CDR3 spans 13 residues. From germline, CDR1 is SNHLY and CDR2 FYNNEI. V dropped 7 bases and J dropped 9 bases, with 18 bases sitting between them. Based on the CDR3 plus reference TRBV2 and TRBJ2-5, the full variable domain is EPEVTQTPSHQVTQMGQEVILRCVPISNHLYFYWYRQILGQKVEFLVSFYNNEISEKSEIFDDQFSVERPDGSNFTLKIRSTKLEDSAMYFCASTWDGGAAQYFGPGTRLLVL.

This chain uses TRBV7-6 with TRBJ2-2, with 8 bases matching TRBD2. This CDR3 region has 16 residues. With V trimmed by 0 bases and J by 6 bases, 6 bases remained unmatched. Germline loops: CDR1 SGHVS, CDR2 FNYEAQ. The CDR3 here is CASSLASGGAPGELFF. CDR3 DNA sequence: TGTGCCAGCAGCTTAGCATCGGGGGGGGCCCCCGGGGAGCTGTTTTTT.

The table lists this clone with a few counts. The chain employs TRBV5-1 and TRBJ1-1; 8 bases agree with TRBD1. The CDR3 extends over 16 amino acids. With 4 bases clipped from V and 0 bases from J, the junction kept 8 bases outside the gene matches. Germline CDR1 is SGHRS and CDR2 is YFSETQ. The CDR3 DNA is TGCGCCAGCAGCCCCGACAGGGGCGAGATGAACACTGAAGCTTTCTTT. Translated, it gives CASSPDRGEMNTEAFF.

The chain has TRBV7-6 and TRBJ2-3; TRBD2 matches at 13 bases. CDR1 SGHVS and CDR2 FNYEAQ come from the germline V gene. This CDR3 is 18 amino acids long. Trimming cost V 3 bases and J 4 bases; bases outside gene matches: 10. CDR3 sequence reads: CASSFSVILAGGPDTQYF. For the CDR3, the DNA is TGTGCCAGCAGCTTTTCCGTTATACTAGCGGGGGGGCCAGATACGCAGTATTTT.

The chain joins TRBV5-6 to TRBJ2-6, with 7 bases identical to TRBD1. Unmatched junction bases numbered 6, after V lost 0 bases and J lost 0 bases. Germline CDR1 is SGHDT and CDR2 is YYEEEE. The CDR3 is made up of 18 amino acids. As DNA, the CDR3 is TGTGCCAGCAGCTTGGTAGGCAGGGGGAGCTCTGGGGCCAACGTCCTGACTTTC. It specifies CASSLVGRGSSGANVLTF. Filled out from reference TRBV5-6 and TRBJ2-6, the complete variable domain reads DAGVTQSPTHLIKTRGQQVTLRCSPKSGHDTVSWYQQALGQGPQFIFQYYEEEERQRGNFPDRFSGHQFPNYSSELNVNALLLGDSALYLCASSLVGRGSSGANVLTFGAGSRLTVL.

The chain has TRBV30 and TRBJ1-1; TRBD1 is a possible D gene (6 bases). Germline V gene data show CDR1 as GTSNPN and CDR2 as SVGIG (reference sequence). Trimming took off 1 base at V and 1 base at J, with 13 bases between the two ends. The CDR3 contains 15 residues. The CDR3 loop is CAWSGGGAGNTEAFF. DNA of the CDR3: TGTGCCTGGAGTGGAGGGGGTGCCGGGAACACTGAAGCTTTCTTT.

The rearrangement joins TRBV18 to TRBJ2-7; TRBD1 matches at 10 bases. Trimming removed 3 bases from V and 6 bases from J; junction bases left unmatched: 8. This CDR3 comprises 15 residues. Germline V CDR1 and CDR2: KGHSH, LQKENI. The CDR3 DNA sequence: TGTGCCAGCTCACCGAAACCGGGACAGGGGACCGAGCAGTACTTC. Protein sequence: CASSPKPGQGTEQYF.

This chain connects TRBV5-1 to TRBJ2-1; 8 bases align to TRBD2. The ends lost 0 bases at V and 11 bases at J; junction bases unmatched: 10. Germline CDR1 reads SGHRS; CDR2 reads YFSETQ. The CDR3 is made up of 15 amino acids. CDR3: CASSLATAGGNQQFF. The CDR3 DNA reads TGCGCCAGCAGCTTGGCGACGGCGGGGGGAAATCAGCAGTTCTTC.

Here the CDR3 DNA reads TGTGCCAGCAGCAGAAGGACAGGGGACCAGCCCCAGCATTTT. It specifies CASSRRTGDQPQHF. The genes are TRBV5-5 and TRBJ1-5, with 9 nucleotides matching TRBD1. CDR3 length: 14 residues. CDR1 SGHKS and CDR2 YYEKEE come from the germline V gene (reference sequence). V trimming: 4 bases; J trimming: 7 bases; junction bases outside the gene matches: 6.